The sequence of this T cell receptor beta chain was determined in a study of shared clonotypes between healthy human individuals. In the naive CD8 group, cells lacked CD45RO and were positively selected for CCR7, so terminally differentiated effector memory CD45RA+ cells were left out. V was trimmed by 1 base and J by 5 bases, leaving 5 bases between them. This CDR3 comprises 12 residues. CDR1 is SNHLY and CDR2 is FYNNEI in the germline V gene. The table came from immunoSEQ multiplex PCR; TCRdb's copy has only in-frame clones and leaves some out. The sample lists 550,000 to 750,000 clones, just over 90% occurring once.

The sequenced sample was naive CD8+ T cells sorted from blood. V and J are TRBV2 and TRBJ1-1; TRBD1 might be the D (5 bases). The TCR was taken from a man aged 25-45 years in good health. The DNA of the CDR3 is TGTGCCAGCAGTGAAGGGGGGACTGAAGCTTTCTTT. This sequence encodes CASSEGGTEAFF.